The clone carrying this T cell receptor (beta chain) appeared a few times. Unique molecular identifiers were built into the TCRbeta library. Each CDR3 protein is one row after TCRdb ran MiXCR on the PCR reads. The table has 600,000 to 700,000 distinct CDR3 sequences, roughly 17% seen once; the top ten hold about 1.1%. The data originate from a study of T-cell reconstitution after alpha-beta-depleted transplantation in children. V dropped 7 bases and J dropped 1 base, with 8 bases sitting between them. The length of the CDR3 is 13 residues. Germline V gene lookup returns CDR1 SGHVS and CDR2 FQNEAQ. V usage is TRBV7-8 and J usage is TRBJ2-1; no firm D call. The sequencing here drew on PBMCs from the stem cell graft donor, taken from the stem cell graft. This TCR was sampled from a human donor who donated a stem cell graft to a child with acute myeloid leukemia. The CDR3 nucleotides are TGTGCCAGCATTGGCGGTTCCTACAATGAGCAGTTCTTC. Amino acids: CASIGGSYNEQFF.